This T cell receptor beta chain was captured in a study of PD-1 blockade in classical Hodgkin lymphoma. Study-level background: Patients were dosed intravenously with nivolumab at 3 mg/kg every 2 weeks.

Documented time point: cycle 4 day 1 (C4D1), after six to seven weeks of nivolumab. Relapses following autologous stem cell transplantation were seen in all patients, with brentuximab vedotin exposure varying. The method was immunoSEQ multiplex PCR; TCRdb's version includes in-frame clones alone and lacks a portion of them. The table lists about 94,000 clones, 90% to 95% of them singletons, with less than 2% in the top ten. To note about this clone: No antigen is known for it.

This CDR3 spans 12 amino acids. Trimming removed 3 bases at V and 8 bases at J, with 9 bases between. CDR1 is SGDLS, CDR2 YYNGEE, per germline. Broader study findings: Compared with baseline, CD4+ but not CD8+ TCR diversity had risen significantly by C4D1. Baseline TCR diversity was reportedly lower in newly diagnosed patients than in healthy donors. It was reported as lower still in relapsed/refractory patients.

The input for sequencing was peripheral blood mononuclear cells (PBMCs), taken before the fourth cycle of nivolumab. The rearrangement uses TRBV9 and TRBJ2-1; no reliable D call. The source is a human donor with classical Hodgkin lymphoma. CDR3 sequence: CASSGGRYEQFF. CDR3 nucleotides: TGTGCCAGCAGCGGGGGAAGGTATGAGCAGTTCTTC.